This TCR beta chain was captured in a study of cytomegalovirus exposure and HLA in healthy donors. General study findings and limits: Another analysis was done later, and it associated roughly 15,000 TCR beta sequences with HLA alleles at 0.05 false discovery rate. In vitro data verified a few CMV-associated chains as specific for CMV antigens.

As regards this clone: Its cognate antigen is unknown.

The V end lost 1 base, the J end lost 4 bases, and 10 bases lay between the germline ends. The germline V gene encodes CDR1 SGHDN and CDR2 FVKESK. The CDR3 has 14 residues. The PCR used 60 Vbeta and 13 Jbeta primers. Assay used: immunoSEQ multiplex PCR; TCRdb lists only in-frame clones, some missing. Among around 100,000 clones listed, 65% to 75% were seen once. This clonotype originated in a man aged 35-49 years in good health and CMV-seropositive. The sequencing input was PBMCs. V usage is TRBV14 and J usage is TRBJ1-2; possibly TRBD1 for D (6 bases). CDR3 bases: TGTGCCAGCAGCCAAGTGAGGGGGGGCTATGGCTACACCTTC. Amino acids: CASSQVRGGYGYTF.